This TCR beta chain was observed in a study of lymphopenia after photon versus proton radiotherapy. Concerning this clone itself: This sample also contains other DNA sequences that code for the same CDR3.

Germline V lookup: CDR1 KGHSH, CDR2 LQKENI. The CDR3 spans 14 residues. The V end lost 3 bases, the J end lost 0 bases, and 9 bases lay between the germline ends. Sequenced by immunoSEQ multiplex PCR; TCRdb stores in-frame clones only, minus some. This table holds 150,000 to 200,000 clones, 75% to 90% found once. The source is a man aged 45-65 years with gastric cancer. The rearrangement joins TRBV18 to TRBJ2-7; D remains unclear. The sample was peripheral blood, taken from a patient treated with photon-based radiotherapy. DNA of the CDR3: TGTGCCAGCTCACCTCCGGGCCTCTCCTACGAGCAGTACTTC. Its protein is CASSPPGLSYEQYF.